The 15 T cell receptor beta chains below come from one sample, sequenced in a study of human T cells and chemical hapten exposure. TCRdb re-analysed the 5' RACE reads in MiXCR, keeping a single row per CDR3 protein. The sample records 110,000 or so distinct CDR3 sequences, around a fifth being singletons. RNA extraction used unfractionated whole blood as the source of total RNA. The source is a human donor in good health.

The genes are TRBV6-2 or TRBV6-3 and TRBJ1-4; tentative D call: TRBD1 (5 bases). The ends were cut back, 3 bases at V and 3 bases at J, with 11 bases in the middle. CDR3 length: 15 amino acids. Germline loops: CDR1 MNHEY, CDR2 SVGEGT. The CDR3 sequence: CASSYGAIPNEKLFF. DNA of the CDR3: TGTGCCAGCAGTTATGGGGCTATACCTAATGAAAAACTGTTTTTT.

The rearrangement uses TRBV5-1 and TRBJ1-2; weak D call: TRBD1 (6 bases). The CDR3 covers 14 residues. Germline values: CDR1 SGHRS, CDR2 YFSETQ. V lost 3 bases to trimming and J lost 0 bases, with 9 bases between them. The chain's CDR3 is CASSWDTANYGYTF. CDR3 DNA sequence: TGCGCCAGCAGCTGGGACACCGCTAACTATGGCTACACCTTC.

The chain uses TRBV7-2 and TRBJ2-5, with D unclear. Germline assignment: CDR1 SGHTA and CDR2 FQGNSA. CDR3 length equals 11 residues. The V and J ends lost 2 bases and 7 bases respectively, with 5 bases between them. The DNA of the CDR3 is TGTGCCAGCAGCTTATCTGGGACCCAGTACTTC. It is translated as CASSLSGTQYF.

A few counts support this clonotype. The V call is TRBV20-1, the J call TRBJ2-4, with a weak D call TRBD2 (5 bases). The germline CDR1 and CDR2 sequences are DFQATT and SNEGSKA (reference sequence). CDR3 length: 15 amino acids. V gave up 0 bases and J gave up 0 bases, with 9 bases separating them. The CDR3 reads CSAREAAAAKNIQYF. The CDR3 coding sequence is TGCAGTGCTAGAGAAGCAGCGGCAGCCAAAAACATTCAGTACTTC.

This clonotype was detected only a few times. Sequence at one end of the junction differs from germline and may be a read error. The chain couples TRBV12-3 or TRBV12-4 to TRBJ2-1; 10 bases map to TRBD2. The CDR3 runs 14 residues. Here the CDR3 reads CASSLAGAPGEQFF. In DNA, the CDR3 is TGTGCCAGCAGTCTAGCGGGAGCTCCCGGTGAGCAGTTCTTC.

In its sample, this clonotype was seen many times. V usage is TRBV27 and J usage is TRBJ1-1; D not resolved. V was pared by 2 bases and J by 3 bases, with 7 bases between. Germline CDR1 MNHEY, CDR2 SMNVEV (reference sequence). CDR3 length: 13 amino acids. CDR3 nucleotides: TGTGCCAGCAGTTTACGGCGGGACACTGAAGCTTTCTTT. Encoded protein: CASSLRRDTEAFF.

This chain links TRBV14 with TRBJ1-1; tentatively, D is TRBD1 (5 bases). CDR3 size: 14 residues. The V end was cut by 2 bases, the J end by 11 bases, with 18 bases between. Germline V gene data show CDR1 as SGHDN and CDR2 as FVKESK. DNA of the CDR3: TGTGCCAGCAGCCAATCCCTCTTGGGGGGACTTGCTTTCTTT. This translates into CASSQSLLGGLAFF.

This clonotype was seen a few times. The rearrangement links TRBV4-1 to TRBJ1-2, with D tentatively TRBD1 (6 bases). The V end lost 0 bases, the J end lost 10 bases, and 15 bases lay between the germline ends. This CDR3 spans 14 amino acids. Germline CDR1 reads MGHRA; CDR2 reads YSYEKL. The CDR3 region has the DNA TGCGCCAGCAGCCAAGATCGGGGGCTCGGAGACTACACCTTC. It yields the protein CASSQDRGLGDYTF.

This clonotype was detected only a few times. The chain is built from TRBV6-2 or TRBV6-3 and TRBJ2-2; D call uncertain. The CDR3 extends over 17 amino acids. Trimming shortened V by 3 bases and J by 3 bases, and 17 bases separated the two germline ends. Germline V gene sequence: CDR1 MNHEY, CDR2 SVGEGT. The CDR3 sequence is CASSYFPRAPYTGELFF. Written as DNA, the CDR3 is TGTGCCAGCAGTTATTTCCCTAGAGCGCCCTACACCGGGGAGCTGTTTTTT.

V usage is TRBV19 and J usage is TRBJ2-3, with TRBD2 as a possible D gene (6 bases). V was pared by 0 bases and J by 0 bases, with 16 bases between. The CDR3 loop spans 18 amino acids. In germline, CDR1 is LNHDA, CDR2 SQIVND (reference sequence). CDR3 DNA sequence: TGTGCCAGTAGTATAGATCTTCTCAGGAGGGCAAGCACAGATACGCAGTATTTT. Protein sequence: CASSIDLLRRASTDTQYF.

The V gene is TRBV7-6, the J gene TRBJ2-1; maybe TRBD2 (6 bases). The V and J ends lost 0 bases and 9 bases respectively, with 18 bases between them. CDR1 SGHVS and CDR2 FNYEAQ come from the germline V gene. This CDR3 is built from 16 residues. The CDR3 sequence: CASSLARGEGGSEQFF. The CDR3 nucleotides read TGTGCCAGCAGCTTAGCGCGGGGCGAGGGTGGCAGTGAGCAGTTCTTC.

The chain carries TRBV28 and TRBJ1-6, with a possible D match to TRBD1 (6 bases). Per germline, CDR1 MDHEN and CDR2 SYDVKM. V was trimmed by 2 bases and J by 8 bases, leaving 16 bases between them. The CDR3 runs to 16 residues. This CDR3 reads CASSLMDSFFDSPLHF. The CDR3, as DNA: TGTGCCAGCAGTTTAATGGACAGCTTTTTTGATTCACCCCTCCACTTT.

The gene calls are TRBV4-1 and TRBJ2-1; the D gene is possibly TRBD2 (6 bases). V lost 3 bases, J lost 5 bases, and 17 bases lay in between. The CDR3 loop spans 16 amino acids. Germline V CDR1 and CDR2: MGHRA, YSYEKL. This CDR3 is CASSQILAHHHNEQFF. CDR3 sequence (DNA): TGCGCCAGCAGCCAGATCCTAGCGCACCATCACAATGAGCAGTTCTTC.

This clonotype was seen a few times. CDR3 in amino acids: CASSPRGRLGEKLFF. For the CDR3, the DNA is TGCGCCAGCAGCCCCCGAGGGCGCCTAGGTGAAAAACTGTTTTTT. This chain connects TRBV4-1 to TRBJ1-4; D remains unclear. The CDR3 extends over 15 amino acids. Deletions cut 4 bases from V and 7 bases from J, with 16 bases between. CDR1 is MGHRA, CDR2 YSYEKL, per germline.

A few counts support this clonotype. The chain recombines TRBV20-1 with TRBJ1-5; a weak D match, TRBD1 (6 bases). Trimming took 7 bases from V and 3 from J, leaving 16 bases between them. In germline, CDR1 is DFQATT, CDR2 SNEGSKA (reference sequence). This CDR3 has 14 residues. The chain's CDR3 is CSVPLGGANQPQHF. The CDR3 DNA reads TGCAGTGTCCCCCTGGGGGGGGCCAATCAGCCCCAGCATTTT.